Listed below are T cell receptor beta chains from one sample, sequenced in a study of T cell repertoires in cytomegalovirus infection. TCRdb re-analysed the reads in MiXCR, keeping a single row per CDR3 protein. The table lists roughly 860,000 distinct CDR3 sequences, about 30% of them singletons. Their antigen targets remain unknown. Sequencing used cultured CD8+ T cells from PBMCs, obtained from culture after CMV antigen stimulation. These TCRs come from a human donor in good health (CMV status not recorded). Some clones in this sample may be carry-over from other donors' samples. The CDR3 runs from the conserved cysteine through the conserved F or W. The D gene is left open where the match is weak. A row's size may be missing; if present it is once, few, many or a size class.

>TRBJ2-2|TRBD1|TRBV19|.
TGTGCCAGTAGTTCCCGGACAGGCCCCGGGGAGCTGTTTTTT
CASSSRTGPGELFF
>TRBJ2-3|TRBD2|TRBV7-6|.
TGTGCCAGCAGCTTAGAAATAGCGGGGGGCTCAGATACGCAGTATTTT
CASSLEIAGGSDTQYF
>TRBJ1-1|.|TRBV6-5|few
TGTGCCAGCAGTCCCATCGACAGGACGAACACTGAAGCTTTCTTT
CASSPIDRTNTEAFF
>TRBJ2-3|.|TRBV6-2/TRBV6-3|.
TGTGCCAGCAGTTACTTGTCTAGCGGCACAGATACGCAGTATTTT
CASSYLSSGTDTQYF
>TRBJ2-2|.|TRBV6-5|.
TGTGCCAGCAGTTACTCGAACCCTACCGGGGAGCAGTTTTTT
CASSYSNPTGEQFF
>TRBJ2-3|TRBD2|TRBV12-3/TRBV12-4|.
TGTGCCAGCAGTTTCGACGGTGCTAGCGGGGGTCCTACTAGCACAGATACGCAGTATTTT
CASSFDGASGGPTSTDTQYF
>TRBJ2-7|.|TRBV7-9|.
TGTGCCAGCAGCCCCCGGGACCCGCTGGGAGAGCAGTACTTC
CASSPRDPLGEQYF
>TRBJ1-4|TRBD1|TRBV4-2|few
TGTGCCAGCAGCCAAGATCGGACAGGAAGGACCGAAAAACTGTTTTTT
CASSQDRTGRTEKLFF
>TRBJ1-4|.|TRBV6-1|few
TGTGCCAGCATTTCAGGCCCAATTCGGGATGAAAAACTGTTTTTT
CASISGPIRDEKLFF
>TRBJ1-1|TRBD1|TRBV6-2/TRBV6-3|.
TGTGCCAGCAGTTGGACCCTGGGACAGGGTTCGAACACTGAAGCTTTCTTT
CASSWTLGQGSNTEAFF
>TRBJ1-4|TRBD1|TRBV7-6|.
TGTGTCAGCAGCTTAGAAGGACAGGGATCAACTAATGAAAAACTGTTTTTT
CVSSLEGQGSTNEKLFF
>TRBJ2-3|.|TRBV11-3|.
TGTGCCAGCAGCTCCTACCGTTCCGGTACGCAGTATTTT
CASSSYRSGTQYF
>TRBJ1-6|.|TRBV27|once
TGTGCCAGCCGAACGGGACAATCTAATTCACCCCTCCACTTT
CASRTGQSNSPLHF
>TRBJ2-5|TRBD1|TRBV7-9|few
TGTGCCAGCAGTGCCAGTCCGGGACAGGGACGAGAGACCCAGTACTTC
CASSASPGQGRETQYF
>TRBJ1-2|.|TRBV3-1|.
TGTGCCAGCAGCCAAGATTTTGAGAGGGGTGGCTACACCTTC
CASSQDFERGGYTF
>TRBJ1-1|.|TRBV5-6|many
TGTGCCAGCAGCTTGGCGTTTGGACGGGACGACGACGAGGTTTTAACTGAAGCTTTCTTT
CASSLAFGRDDDEVLTEAFF
>TRBJ2-3|.|TRBV5-6|.
TGTGCCAGCAGCGACGAGGGAGATACGCAGTATTTT
CASSDEGDTQYF
>TRBJ1-1|.|TRBV5-4|.
TGTGCCAGCAGCTTGAATGGGCGTATTGCTTTCTTT
CASSLNGRIAFF
>TRBJ2-1|.|TRBV7-6|many
TGTGCCAGCGGAATGGGGGTGGGGGCGGAGGAGATCTTC
CASGMGVGAEEIF
>TRBJ1-2|TRBD1|TRBV5-6|.
TGTGCCAGCAGCTGGGGAACGACAGGGGGCTATGGCTACACCTTC
CASSWGTTGGYGYTF
>TRBJ1-2|.|TRBV7-6|.
TGTGCCAGCAGCTTAGAAGACGGGAGGGTCAACACCTTC
CASSLEDGRVNTF
>TRBJ2-2|.|TRBV7-8|many
TGTGCCAGCCGCGGTCACACCGGGGAGCTGTTTTTT
CASRGHTGELFF
>TRBJ1-2|.|TRBV19|.
TGTGCCAGTAGTATAGACGTCGCCTCCGCGAGGCCCTATGGCTACACCTTC
CASSIDVASARPYGYTF
>TRBJ1-5|TRBD1|TRBV6-5|.
TGTGCCAGCAGTGGGGGACAGAGAACCAATCAGCCCCAGCATTTT
CASSGGQRTNQPQHF
>TRBJ1-2|.|TRBV6-1|few
TGTGCCAGCAGTGAATATTCCCTCTATGGCTACACCTTC
CASSEYSLYGYTF
>TRBJ2-1|TRBD2|TRBV12-3/TRBV12-4|.
TGTGCCAGCAGTCCAAGTAGCGGGGGTTCCCGGAATGAGCAGTTCTTC
CASSPSSGGSRNEQFF
>TRBJ1-2|.|TRBV10-2|.
TGCGCCAGCAGTGTCCGGGGGGCGGAGGGCTACACCTTC
CASSVRGAEGYTF
>TRBJ2-7|TRBD2|TRBV3-1|few
TGTGCCAGCAGCCAAGATGGAGCGGGGGAGGCCAGGTACGAGCAGTACTTC
CASSQDGAGEARYEQYF
>TRBJ1-4|.|TRBV5-4|few
TGTGCCAGCAGCCCCCCCGGGGGGGGTGAAAAACTGTTTTTT
CASSPPGGGEKLFF
>TRBJ2-7|.|TRBV7-6|few
TGTGCCAGCAGCTTAGCTGGGGGAGGCCACGAGCAGTACTTC
CASSLAGGGHEQYF
>TRBJ2-3|TRBD2|TRBV7-9|few
TGTGCCAGCAGCTTCCCGGGACTAGCGGGGGTAGATTCAGATACGCAGTATTTT
CASSFPGLAGVDSDTQYF
>TRBJ1-1|.|TRBV18|.
TGTGCCAGCTCACCATTAATCCCCAGGGTATATGATCTTTCTAAGAACACTGAAGCTTTCTTT
CASSPLIPRVYDLSKNTEAFF
>TRBJ2-1|.|TRBV11-2|few
TGTGCCAGCAGTTCGATGAATGAGCAGTTCTTC
CASSSMNEQFF
>TRBJ2-3|.|TRBV7-6|many
TGTGCTAGCAGCTTAGGGCGGCGGGGGCCCACAGATACGCAGTATTTT
CASSLGRRGPTDTQYF
>TRBJ1-2|.|TRBV7-3|.
TGTGCCAGCAGCCCCCAGGGGCCAAGGATCGATGGCTACACCTTC
CASSPQGPRIDGYTF